This TCR beta chain came from a study of shared clonotypes between healthy human individuals. Naive CD8 isolation took CD45RO-negative cells positively selected for CCR7 and excluded terminally differentiated effector memory CD45RA+ cells. TCRdb's table, derived via immunoSEQ multiplex PCR, lists solely in-frame clones and lacks some. This table has around 2,000,000 clones, less than 95% appearing once. CDR1 and CDR2 from the germline V gene are MNHNS and SASEGT. The CDR3 length is 12 residues. Trimming took 0 bases from V and 5 from J, leaving 5 bases between them. This receptor was taken from a man between 18 and 35 years old in good health. The sequenced sample was naive CD8+ T cells sorted from blood. The rearrangement uses TRBV6-1 and TRBJ2-7, with D hard to call. The CDR3 bases are TGTGCCAGCAGTGAAGCGCCCAACGAGCAGTACTTC. Translation: CASSEAPNEQYF.